The T cell receptor (beta chain) described here comes from a study of CD8 T cells in cerebrospinal fluid in Alzheimer's disease. This clonotype ranks as large in terms of frequency. The antigen remains undetermined. Study-level results: EBV-specific clones showed no enrichment in Alzheimer's patients and were not the top expanded clones. No causal link between EBV and Alzheimer's follows from EBV-specific cerebrospinal fluid TCRs, authors warned. Patients with mild cognitive impairment or Alzheimer's disease had a larger top CSF clone percentage than controls.

Participants were all in good physical condition and free of acute infection. TCRdb reprocessed the 10x single-cell sequencing reads and stores each CDR3 protein as one record, lacking DNA. In total, the table holds approximately 1,100 distinct CDR3 sequences. Germline loops: CDR1 SGHRS, CDR2 YFSETQ. The CDR3 is 14 residues long. The chain uses TRBV5-1 and TRBJ2-5. Sequencing used cerebrospinal fluid. The clonotype comes from a human donor with Alzheimer's disease. The CDR3: CASSLAGQKETQYF.